This TCR beta chain originates from a study of cytomegalovirus exposure and HLA in healthy donors. Study findings and constraints: Prior analysis indicated that the majority of TCR beta V segments exhibited productivity approximately 87% or approximately 30% of the time. For TCR beta chains, V- and J-gene trimming was later linked to a missense DCLRE1C variant.

This CDR3 has 15 residues. Germline loops: CDR1 SGDLS, CDR2 YYNGEE. Trimming at V came to 4 bases and at J to 0 bases, leaving 6 bases not matched to a gene. For this clone: Its antigen remains unidentified.

The PCR was carried out with 60 Vbeta primers and 13 Jbeta primers. The method was immunoSEQ multiplex PCR; TCRdb's version includes in-frame clones alone and lacks a portion of them. The sample holds 150,000 or so clones, 80% to 90% seen once. The TCR originated in a woman between 18 and 29 years old in good health and CMV-seronegative. The V call is TRBV9, the J call TRBJ2-7; TRBD2 matches at 8 bases. What was sequenced was PBMCs. The CDR3 reads CASSPGGVISYEQYF. The CDR3 DNA is TGTGCCAGCAGCCCCGGGGGGGTAATCTCCTACGAGCAGTACTTC.